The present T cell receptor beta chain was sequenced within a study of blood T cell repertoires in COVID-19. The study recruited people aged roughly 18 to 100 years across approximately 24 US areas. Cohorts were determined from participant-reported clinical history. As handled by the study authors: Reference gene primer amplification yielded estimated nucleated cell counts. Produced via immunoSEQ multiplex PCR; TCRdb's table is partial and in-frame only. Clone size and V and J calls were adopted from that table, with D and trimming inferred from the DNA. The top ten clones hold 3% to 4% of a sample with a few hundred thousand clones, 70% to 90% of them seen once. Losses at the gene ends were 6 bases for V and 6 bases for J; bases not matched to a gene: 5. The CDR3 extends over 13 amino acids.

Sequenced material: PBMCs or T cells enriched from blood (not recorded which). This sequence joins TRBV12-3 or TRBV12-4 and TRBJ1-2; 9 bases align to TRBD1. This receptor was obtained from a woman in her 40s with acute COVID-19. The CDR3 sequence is CASSPTGGHGYTF. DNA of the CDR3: TGTGCCAGCAGCCCGACAGGGGGTCATGGCTACACCTTC.